This TCR beta chain was found in a study of OX40 agonist ivuxolimab in advanced cancers. The germline gives CDR1 LNHDA, CDR2 SQIVND (reference sequence). There are 15 residues in the CDR3. V shed 7 bases and J shed 0 bases, with 10 bases lying between them. Repertoires were generated with immunoSEQ multiplex PCR, while TCRdb's copy carries only in-frame clones and drops some. The sample records 28,000 or so clones, 70% to 90% being singletons. The J gene is TRBJ2-6, the V gene TRBV19, with D possibly TRBD1 on 5 matching bases. The clonotype comes from an adult with an advanced solid tumor such as melanoma, head and neck, liver or kidney cancer. Material: CD4+ or CD8+ T cells sorted from blood, obtained in a trial of the OX40 agonist ivuxolimab. In nucleotides, the CDR3 is TGTGCCAGTACCCCCGACAGCTCTGGGGCCAACGTCCTGACTTTC. This translates into CASTPDSSGANVLTF.